These 16 T cell receptor beta chains originate from one sample sequenced in a study of cytomegalovirus exposure and HLA in healthy donors. The PCR ran on 60 Vbeta and 13 Jbeta primers. Here immunoSEQ multiplex PCR was the method, and the copy in TCRdb shows in-frame clones only, minus some. The sample lists 150,000 to 200,000 clones, roughly 60% occurring once. The sample taken for sequencing was PBMCs. The source of these receptors is a man aged 35-49 years in good health and CMV-seronegative.

The CDR3 bases are TGCAGCGTTGAACCTAGCGGGACCAACACCGGGGAGCTGTTTTTT. It encodes CSVEPSGTNTGELFF. The genes are TRBV29-1 and TRBJ2-2; TRBD2 aligns across 9 bases. This CDR3 spans 15 amino acids. Germline CDR1 reads SQVTM; CDR2 reads ANQGSEA. J was trimmed by 2 bases and V by 2 bases; bases with no gene match: 3.

This chain connects TRBV2 to TRBJ1-1; D is undetermined. The germline gives CDR1 SNHLY, CDR2 FYNNEI. Trimming pared 8 bases from V and 10 bases from J, leaving 26 bases between. The CDR3 covers 15 residues. The CDR3 DNA follows: TGTGCCAGCCTGGAGGATGGGTTGGCAAGTTTTGGAGCTTTCTTT. It yields the protein CASLEDGLASFGAFF. The full variable domain, with the rest looked up from reference TRBV2 and TRBJ1-1, is EPEVTQTPSHQVTQMGQEVILRCVPISNHLYFYWYRQILGQKVEFLVSFYNNEISEKSEIFDDQFSVERPDGSNFTLKIRSTKLEDSAMYFCASLEDGLASFGAFFGQGTRLTVV.

This clone was recorded a few times. The chain recombines TRBV27 with TRBJ2-7; tentatively, D is TRBD2 (6 bases). Trimming pared 10 bases from V and 7 bases from J, leaving 20 bases between. Germline V gene data show CDR1 as MNHEY and CDR2 as SMNVEV (reference sequence). The CDR3 totals 13 residues. The CDR3 nucleotides are TGTGCCACCCGAGGAAGCCCCGCGGGGGAGCAGTACTTC. Encoded protein: CATRGSPAGEQYF.

The rearrangement links TRBV7-2 to TRBJ1-3, with D unclear. The CDR3 runs to 16 residues. The germline V and J ends were trimmed by 1 base and 0 bases, with 10 bases remaining between them. Per germline, CDR1 SGHTA and CDR2 FQGNSA. This chain's CDR3 is CASSLVVVTSGNTIYF. Here the CDR3 DNA reads TGTGCCAGCAGCTTAGTAGTGGTTACCTCTGGAAACACCATATATTTT.

This clone has only a few counts. The chain carries TRBV7-9 and TRBJ2-5, with TRBD1 as a possible D gene (6 bases). This CDR3 has 14 residues. Germline V gene sequence: CDR1 SEHNR, CDR2 FQNEAQ (reference sequence). V lost 6 bases and J lost 0, with 11 bases in between. The CDR3 region has the DNA TGTGCCAGCAGGAGGACAGCACACCAAGAGACCCAGTACTTC. This translates into CASRRTAHQETQYF.

The chain is built from TRBV5-1 and TRBJ2-7; perhaps TRBD1 as D (5 bases). There are 15 residues in the CDR3. Germline CDR1 and CDR2: SGHRS and YFSETQ. V was clipped by 2 bases and J by 1 base, with 13 bases between them. CDR3 sequence: CASSFNQGPSYEQYF. CDR3 coding DNA: TGCGCCAGCAGCTTTAACCAGGGCCCATCCTACGAGCAGTACTTC.

The CDR3 sequence: CASSKGQTYQPQHF. The DNA for the CDR3 is TGTGCCAGTAGTAAGGGACAGACATATCAGCCCCAGCATTTT. The V call is TRBV19, the J call TRBJ1-5; 7 nucleotides agree with TRBD1. Germline CDR1 and CDR2: LNHDA and SQIVND (reference sequence). The CDR3 covers 14 residues. V dropped 4 bases and J dropped 5; count of bases not matched to a gene: 5.

This clone was picked up a small number of times. The V and J genes are TRBV6-5 and TRBJ1-1, with TRBD1 as a possible D gene (5 bases). Per the germline V gene, CDR1 is MNHEY and CDR2 is SVGAGI. The CDR3 consists of 14 residues. The V end was cut by 5 bases, the J end by 4 bases, with 14 bases between. The CDR3 region is CASSRGGDGTEAFF. For the CDR3, the DNA is TGTGCCAGCAGTCGGGGGGGGGATGGCACTGAAGCTTTCTTT.

The chain employs TRBV30 and TRBJ2-7; tentatively, D is TRBD2 (5 bases). CDR3 length equals 14 residues. Trimming took off 6 bases at V and 0 bases at J, with 15 bases between the two ends. Germline V lookup: CDR1 GTSNPN, CDR2 SVGIG (reference sequence). This CDR3 reads CACSTGDSSYEQYF. CDR3 nucleotide sequence: TGTGCCTGTAGTACCGGGGATAGCTCCTACGAGCAGTACTTC.

The chain links TRBV6-1 to TRBJ1-2, with D maybe TRBD1 (6 bases). Trimming removed 4 bases from V and 12 bases from J, with 27 bases in between. The germline V gene encodes CDR1 MNHNS and CDR2 SASEGT. The CDR3 loop spans 16 amino acids. DNA of the CDR3: TGTGCCAGCAGTGGGTTACAGGGTCTCCCGAGCGGTGGGGACACCTTC. It codes for CASSGLQGLPSGGDTF.

The chain employs TRBV25-1 and TRBJ1-2; 8 bases match TRBD1. J gave up 7 bases and V 6 bases, and 4 bases lay outside the gene matches. The CDR3 is 12 amino acids. Germline CDR1 reads MGHDK; CDR2 reads SYGVNS. The CDR3 region has the DNA TGTGCCAGCAGGACAGGGGTGGGTGGCTACACCTTC. This translates into CASRTGVGGYTF.

The chain has TRBV9 and TRBJ1-2; 11 bases align to TRBD1. CDR3 length: 14 residues. After removal of 3 bases from V and 7 bases from J, the junction contained 5 bases not matched to a gene. Germline V gene lookup returns CDR1 SGDLS and CDR2 YYNGEE. The CDR3 region is CASSARTGGVGYTF. CDR3 coding DNA: TGTGCCAGCAGCGCTAGGACAGGGGGCGTTGGCTACACCTTC.

The J gene is TRBJ1-2, the V gene TRBV30; no clear D gene. V shed 2 bases and J shed 8 bases, with 12 bases lying between them. The germline CDR1 and CDR2 sequences are GTSNPN and SVGIG (reference sequence). The CDR3 totals 12 residues. The CDR3 DNA reads as TGTGCCTGGAGTCAAGGAGAATACGGCTACACCTTC. This translates into CAWSQGEYGYTF.

The gene calls are TRBV6-5 and TRBJ2-5, with D perhaps matching TRBD2 (5 bases). The J call is doubtful: the DNA matches TRBJ2-7 better. CDR3 size: 14 residues. Germline assignment: CDR1 MNHEY and CDR2 SVGAGI. CDR3 DNA: TGTGCCAGCAGTTACTCGAGGCGGACTTACGAGCAGTACTTC. This codes for CASSYSRRTYEQYF.

The rearrangement joins TRBV29-1 to TRBJ2-5, with 8 nucleotides matching TRBD1. Germline CDR1 SQVTM, CDR2 ANQGSEA. The CDR3 loop spans 16 amino acids. Trimming took 3 bases from V and 5 from J; bases not matched to a gene: 14. CDR3 in DNA: TGCAGCGTTGATATGTTGTCAGGGGGCTGGGGGGAGACCCAGTACTTC. The encoded protein is CSVDMLSGGWGETQYF.

The V and J genes are TRBV5-1 and TRBJ1-1, with no clear D. The CDR3 sequence is 14 residues long. CDR1 is SGHRS and CDR2 is YFSETQ in the germline V gene. The V and J ends lost 1 base and 4 bases respectively, with 11 bases between them. The CDR3 protein is CASSLWAMGTEAFF. In nucleotides, the CDR3 is TGCGCCAGCAGCTTGTGGGCTATGGGCACTGAAGCTTTCTTT.